These 20 T cell receptor beta chains came from one sample sequenced in a study of beta chain features in type 1 diabetes. Points from the study as a whole: The study found moderately but significantly shorter TCRB CDR3s in all four CD4+ subsets of Type 1 diabetes patients.

The sequenced template was cDNA made from the entire isolated RNA. Data came from immunoSEQ multiplex PCR; TCRdb stores just in-frame clones and leaves some out. The sample carries under 400,000 clones, around an eighth recorded once. For these receptors, no antigen is known. The specimen sequenced was naive CD4+ T cells from blood. These receptors originate from a woman aged 18-29 years with type 1 diabetes.

This chain connects TRBV6-6 to TRBJ2-2, with a possible D match to TRBD2 (5 bases). CDR3 length: 14 amino acids. Trimming pared 6 bases from V and 5 bases from J, leaving 13 bases between. Germline values: CDR1 MNHNY, CDR2 SVGAGI (reference sequence). This CDR3 is CASSPRDHTGELFF. In DNA form, the CDR3 reads TGTGCCAGCAGCCCCCGGGATCATACCGGGGAGCTGTTTTTT.

This clone occurred a few times. The rearrangement uses TRBV6-5 and TRBJ2-3, with 8 bases fitting TRBD1. Losses at the gene ends were 6 bases for V and 0 bases for J; bases not matched to a gene: 2. CDR1 is MNHEY, CDR2 SVGAGI, per germline. This CDR3 is 14 amino acids long. The CDR3 bases are TGTGCCAGCAGACGGACAGGGAGCACAGATACGCAGTATTTT. Translating gives CASRRTGSTDTQYF.

This clone was observed a handful of times. The chain carries TRBV7-9 and TRBJ2-5, with 14 bases identical to TRBD2. Trimming cost V 1 base and J 5 bases; bases outside gene matches: 6. The CDR3 contains 17 residues. Germline loops: CDR1 SEHNR, CDR2 FQNEAQ (reference sequence). DNA of the CDR3: TGTGCCAGCAGCTTAGGCGGGACTAGCGGGAGAAGCGAGACCCAGTACTTC. Translation: CASSLGGTSGRSETQYF.

The rearrangement uses TRBV7-9 and TRBJ2-7; D unclear. The CDR3 totals 12 residues. With 4 bases removed from V and 3 bases from J, the gap between germline ends came to 7 bases. Per germline, CDR1 SEHNR and CDR2 FQNEAQ (reference sequence). CDR3 protein: CASSSSNYEQYF. The CDR3 DNA is TGTGCCAGCAGCTCCAGTAACTACGAGCAGTACTTC.

This clone was seen only a few times. The chain carries TRBV2 and TRBJ2-5, with 7 positions matching TRBD1. The CDR3 has 14 residues. V lost 10 bases and J lost 5; bases outside the gene matches: 13. Looked up from germline, CDR1 is SNHLY and CDR2 is FYNNEI. CDR3 in amino acids: CAIQRGTAVETQYF. The CDR3 DNA sequence: TGTGCCATACAAAGGGGGACAGCCGTGGAGACCCAGTACTTC.

This rearrangement joins TRBV19 to TRBJ2-1; D may be TRBD2 (5 bases). CDR1 and CDR2 (germline): LNHDA, SQIVND (reference sequence). Trimming cost V 6 bases and J 1 base, with 10 bases left between them. This CDR3 region has 14 residues. The DNA for the CDR3 is TGTGCCAGTAGCTCGGGGTGGTCCTACAATGAGCAGTTCTTC. Protein: CASSSGWSYNEQFF. The full variable domain, with the rest looked up from reference TRBV19 and TRBJ2-1, is DGGITQSPKYLFRKEGQNVTLSCEQNLNHDAMYWYRQDPGQGLRLIYYSQIVNDFQKGDIAEGYSVSREKKESFPLTVTSAQKNPTAFYLCASSSGWSYNEQFFGPGTRLTVL.

Note on this clone: At one end the junction does not follow the germline gene, possibly because of a read error. CDR3 nucleotides: TGTGCTAGCAGCCCGAGTGAACTCGGGGAGCTGTTTTTT. This codes for CASSPSELGELFF. The gene calls are TRBV7-7 and TRBJ2-2; D not resolved. CDR3 size: 13 residues. Germline CDR1 and CDR2: SSHAT and FNYEAQ (reference sequence). The variable domain in full, completed from reference TRBV7-7 and TRBJ2-2, reads GAGVSQSPRYKVTKRGQDVTLRCDPISSHATLYWYQQALGQGPEFLTYFNYEAQPDKSGLPSDRFSAERPEGSISTLTIQRTEQRDSAMYRCASSPSELGELFFGEGSRLTVL.

This clone was detected a few times. V usage is TRBV7-2 and J usage is TRBJ2-6; TRBD1 might be the D (6 bases). This CDR3 spans 19 amino acids. CDR1 is SGHTA, CDR2 FQGNSA, per germline. Trimming shortened V by 4 bases and J by 4 bases, and 23 bases separated the two germline ends. This CDR3 reads CASSSPLTFDRRGANVLTF. DNA of the CDR3: TGTGCCAGCAGCTCCCCTCTTACCTTCGACAGGCGAGGGGCCAACGTCCTGACTTTC.

V gene TRBV4-3 combines with J gene TRBJ1-6; D gene ambiguous. Germline CDR1 is LGHNA and CDR2 is YSLEER. The CDR3 consists of 14 residues. V lost 1 base, J lost 7 bases, and 8 bases lay in between. The CDR3 reads CASSQVRGNSPLHF. The CDR3 DNA is TGCGCCAGCAGCCAAGTACGCGGAAATTCACCCCTCCACTTT.

Only a few counts were recorded for this clone. The chain is built from TRBV18 and TRBJ1-1; maybe TRBD1 (5 bases). The V and J ends lost 6 bases and 3 bases respectively, with 20 bases between them. CDR1 KGHSH and CDR2 LQKENI come from the germline V gene. The CDR3 loop spans 16 amino acids. CDR3 loop: CASSQRSFRGDTEAFF. The CDR3 DNA sequence: TGTGCCAGCTCCCAACGAAGCTTTAGGGGCGACACTGAAGCTTTCTTT. The variable domain in full, completed from reference TRBV18 and TRBJ1-1, reads NAGVMQNPRHLVRRRGQEARLRCSPMKGHSHVYWYRQLPEEGLKFMVYLQKENIIDESGMPKERFSAEFPKEGPSILRIQQVVRGDSAAYFCASSQRSFRGDTEAFFGQGTRLTVV.

J is TRBJ2-3 and V is TRBV15; 8 bases map to TRBD2. V shed 5 bases and J 2 bases; nucleotides not matched to a gene: 9. This CDR3 region has 16 residues. Germline V gives CDR1 LNHNV, CDR2 YYDKDF (reference sequence). CDR3 nucleotides: TGTGCCACCAGCCGCCGTCTAGCGGGTCCCACAGATACGCAGTATTTT. Its protein product is CATSRRLAGPTDTQYF.

This clone was counted only a few times. This sequence joins TRBV7-2 and TRBJ2-3, with a possible D match to TRBD1 (6 bases). V shed 3 bases and J shed 6 bases, with 13 bases lying between them. The germline gives CDR1 SGHTA, CDR2 FQGNSA. CDR3 size: 14 residues. The CDR3: CASSFTQGSDTQYF. CDR3 DNA sequence: TGTGCCAGCAGCTTTACGCAGGGGTCGGATACGCAGTATTTT.

Comment on this clone: Other DNA sequences from this sample encode an identical CDR3 as well. This chain links TRBV29-1 with TRBJ2-3, with D possibly TRBD2 on 5 matching bases. The CDR3 runs 12 residues. V was pared by 4 bases and J by 3 bases, with 8 bases between. CDR1 is SQVTM, CDR2 ANQGSEA, per germline. The CDR3: CSVAGGTDTQYF. CDR3 in DNA: TGCAGCGTTGCGGGCGGGACAGATACGCAGTATTTT.

This clone has a handful of counts. The chain links TRBV7-9 to TRBJ1-1; D is possibly TRBD1 (5 bases). Trimming removed 11 bases at V and 1 base at J, with 14 bases between. Germline CDR1 SEHNR, CDR2 FQNEAQ (reference sequence). The CDR3 totals 13 residues. The CDR3 DNA reads as TGTGCCGTACCGGGACTGACGAACACTGAAGCTTTCTTT. Its protein product is CAVPGLTNTEAFF. The full variable domain, in which reference TRBV7-9 and TRBJ1-1 provide the parts outside the CDR3, is DTGVSQNPRHKITKRGQNVTFRCDPISEHNRLYWYRQTLGQGPEFLTYFQNEAQLEKSRLLSDRFSAERPKGSFSTLEIQRTEQGDSAMYLCAVPGLTNTEAFFGQGTRLTVV.

This clone occurred once. This sequence joins TRBV6-6 and TRBJ2-1; 9 nucleotides match TRBD1. CDR1 and CDR2 (germline): MNHNY, SVGAGI (reference sequence). V was clipped by 5 bases and J by 7 bases; unmatched bases: 3. The CDR3 has 13 amino acids. CDR3 region: CASSQTGGNEQFF. The CDR3 nucleotides are TGTGCCAGCAGTCAGACAGGGGGAAATGAGCAGTTCTTC.

The chain has TRBV21-1 and TRBJ2-7; TRBD2, the table's D call, was not compared with the DNA. TRBV21-1 is a pseudogene locus. The CDR3 spans 15 residues. The CDR3 DNA reads TGTGCCAGCAGCAAAGTTTGGCCGTTGACTCTCGAGCAGTACTTC. The encoded protein is CASSKVWPLTLEQYF.

The chain employs TRBV10-3 and TRBJ2-5; weak D call: TRBD1 (6 bases). CDR3 length: 13 residues. Germline values: CDR1 ENHRY, CDR2 SYGVKD. V was clipped by 10 bases and J by 5 bases, with 17 bases between them. In nucleotides, the CDR3 is TGTGCCACTGACAGGACCCCTGGGGAGACCCAGTACTTC. Translated: CATDRTPGETQYF.

The chain recombines TRBV7-3 with TRBJ1-1, with D hard to call. Trimming shortened V by 5 bases and J by 2 bases, and 9 bases separated the two germline ends. This CDR3 has 13 residues. Germline CDR1 and CDR2: SGHTA and FQGTGA. The CDR3 bases are TGTGCCAGCAGCCCCTATCTCAACACTGAAGCTTTCTTT. Its protein is CASSPYLNTEAFF.

As regards this clone: The same CDR3 arises from other DNA sequences in this sample as well. This chain uses TRBV5-1 with TRBJ1-2, with TRBD1 matching 9 bases. Looked up from germline, CDR1 is SGHRS and CDR2 is YFSETQ. V lost 4 bases and J lost 4; bases outside the gene matches: 2. The CDR3 sequence is 13 residues long. This CDR3 is CASSGGQGYGYTF. The CDR3 nucleotides read TGCGCCAGCAGCGGGGGACAGGGCTATGGCTACACCTTC.

This clone showed up just a few times. The chain links TRBV29-1 to TRBJ1-1, with 7 bases identical to TRBD1. CDR1 and CDR2 from the germline V gene are SQVTM and ANQGSEA. The CDR3 consists of 14 residues. The V and J ends lost 6 bases and 5 bases, in that order; junction bases with no gene match: 12. The CDR3 sequence is CSVAAGTVGTEAFF. The CDR3 nucleotides read TGCAGCGTCGCCGCCGGGACAGTGGGGACTGAAGCTTTCTTT.